This TCR beta chain was obtained from a study of T-cell memory formation after mild COVID-19 (dated by TCRdb to the early 2020s). Study-level background: TCR sequence clusters from the two donors were found to be largely donor specific. In a couple of donors, T-cell clones that expanded and contracted after mild COVID-19 were tracked by sequencing TCRalpha and TCRbeta repertoires over time. The cohort was made up of two young adult volunteers, one female and one male, who were previously healthy. Study-wide findings and limitations: Contracting CD4+ clones were found mainly in CM and EM memory subsets, while CD8+ clones were enriched in EMRA. Balanced CD4/CD8 phenotypes were observed for clones contracting from day 15 to 85, whereas a bias towards CD4+ was observed for a second wave of clones expanding from day 15 to 37. Some responding clones were found in pre-infection memory, which suggests that pre-existing cross-reactive memory T cells took part in the SARS-CoV-2 response. Only a couple of mild cases were covered in the study, and larger cohorts including severe cases with pre-infection samples were considered necessary. SARS-CoV-2 specificity of the second-wave clones peaking on day 37 was not confirmed.

The junction shows trimming of 2 bases on V and 5 bases on J, plus 12 bases between the germline ends. Taken from the germline V gene, the CDR1 and CDR2 loops are SGHVS and FQNEAQ. From the cysteine through the phenylalanine, the CDR3 covers 14 amino acids. Only the CDR3 region is kept as DNA, spanning 42 bases read in frame from base 1. The reads were generated on an Illumina NovaSeq 6000. TCRalpha and TCRbeta cDNA libraries were constructed by 5'RACE with constant-segment primers, with sample barcodes and unique molecular identifiers being introduced. Trizol reagent was used to extract RNA from every sample. Amplification of the libraries took two PCR steps, and the second step added a second sample barcode plus Illumina TruSeq adapters. The libraries were sequenced on an Illumina NovaSeq using 2 x 150 bp paired-end reads. The paper's data handling went like this. With migec v1.2.7, reads were demultiplexed and then collapsed into UMI-guided consensus sequences. With mixcr v2.1.11, UMI consensuses were aligned to TRA and TRB V and J templates and assembled into clonotypes. Expanded or contracted clonotypes were those called significant by both edgeR and NoisET, with noise models trained on biological replicates. For edgeR calls, a false discovery rate-adjusted p below 0.01 and a log2 fold-change threshold of 1 were applied. As an exploratory analysis of dynamics, max-normalized trajectories of the 1000 most abundant clonotypes were examined with PCA combined with hierarchical clustering. Each responding clone was given a CD4 or CD8 phenotype based on the CD4+ and CD8+ repertoires, which had been sequenced separately. The public reads were reprocessed in TCRdb via fastp at Q25 and MiXCR, keeping in-frame beta chains. Here each entry gathers all rows of one CDR3 protein and keeps the most common genes and DNA. Clone size and V and J calls follow TCRdb, not the original study. Across this sample there are about 470,000 distinct CDR3 sequences, with nearly 25% seen only once. 12% of the sample goes to the ten largest clones.

Note on this clonotype: Its recognized antigen is unknown. No much larger clonotype is one base removed from it; base qualities were not supplied.

Ficoll-Paque density gradient centrifugation was the method used to isolate PBMCs. The chain is encoded by TRBV7-8 joined to TRBJ2-5; confidence is insufficient to name the D gene. The TCR was taken from an adult woman who had mild COVID-19 (a few samples of this study predate the infection). The sample titles of this study are shuffled in the database, so cell type and time point are left out; the donor was told from shared clones. Sequenced: PBMCs or a T cell subset sorted from them (not recorded which). Read as DNA, the sequence is TGTGCCAGCAGCTTACTTCCCGGATGGGAGACCCAGTACTTC. Its product reads: CASSLLPGWETQYF.